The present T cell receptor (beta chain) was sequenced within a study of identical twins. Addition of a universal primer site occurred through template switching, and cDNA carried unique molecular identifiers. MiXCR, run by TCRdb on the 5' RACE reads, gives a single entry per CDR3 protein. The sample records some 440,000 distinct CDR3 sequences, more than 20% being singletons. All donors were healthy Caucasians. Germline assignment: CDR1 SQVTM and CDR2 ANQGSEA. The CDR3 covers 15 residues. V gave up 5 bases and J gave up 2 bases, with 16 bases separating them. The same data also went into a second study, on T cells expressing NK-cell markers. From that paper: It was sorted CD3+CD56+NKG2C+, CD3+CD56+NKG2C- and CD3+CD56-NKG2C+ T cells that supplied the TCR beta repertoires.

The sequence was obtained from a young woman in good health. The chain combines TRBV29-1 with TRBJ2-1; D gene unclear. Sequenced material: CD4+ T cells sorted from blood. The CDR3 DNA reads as TGCAGCGTTTCCCAGACATTTGGCACCTACAATGAGCAGTTCTTC. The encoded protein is CSVSQTFGTYNEQFF.